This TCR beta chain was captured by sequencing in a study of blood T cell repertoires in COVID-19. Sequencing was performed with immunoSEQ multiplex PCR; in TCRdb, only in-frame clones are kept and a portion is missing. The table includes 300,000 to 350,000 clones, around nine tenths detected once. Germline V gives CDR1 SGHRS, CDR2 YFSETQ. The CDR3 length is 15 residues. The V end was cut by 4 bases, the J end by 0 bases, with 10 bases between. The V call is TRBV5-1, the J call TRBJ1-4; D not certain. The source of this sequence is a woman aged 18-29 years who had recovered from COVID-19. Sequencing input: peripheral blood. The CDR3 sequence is CASSPGGSTNEKLFF. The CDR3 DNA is TGCGCCAGCAGCCCCGGCGGCTCAACTAATGAAAAACTGTTTTTT.